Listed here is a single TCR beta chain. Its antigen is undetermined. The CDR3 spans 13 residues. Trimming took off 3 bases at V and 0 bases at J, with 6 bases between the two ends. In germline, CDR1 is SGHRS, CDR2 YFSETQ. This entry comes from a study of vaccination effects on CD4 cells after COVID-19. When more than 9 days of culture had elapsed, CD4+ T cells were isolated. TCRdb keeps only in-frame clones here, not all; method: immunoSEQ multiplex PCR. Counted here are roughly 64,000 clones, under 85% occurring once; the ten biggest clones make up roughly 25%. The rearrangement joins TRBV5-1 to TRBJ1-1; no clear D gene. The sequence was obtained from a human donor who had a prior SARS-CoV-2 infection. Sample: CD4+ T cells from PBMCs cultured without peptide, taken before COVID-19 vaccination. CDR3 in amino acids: CASSSRLNTEAFF. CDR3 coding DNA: TGCGCCAGCAGCTCCCGGTTGAACACTGAAGCTTTCTTT.